The 32 T cell receptor beta chains presented below share a single source sample, sequenced in a study of PD-1 blockade in classical Hodgkin lymphoma. Data came from immunoSEQ multiplex PCR; TCRdb stores just in-frame clones and leaves some out. The table shows over 15,000 clones, with 92% occurring only once. The time point was: newly diagnosed, previously untreated cHL patient sample. Magnetic negative selection was used to purify CD4+ T cells from thawed PBMCs. Sample: CD4+ T cells from blood. The origin of the receptors is a human donor with classical Hodgkin lymphoma.

The chain combines TRBV2 with TRBJ2-1, with D tentatively TRBD2 (6 bases). The CDR3 extends over 13 amino acids. CDR1 SNHLY and CDR2 FYNNEI come from the germline V gene. V was clipped by 4 bases and J by 8 bases, with 12 bases between them. The CDR3 sequence: CASSVGGWDEQFF. In DNA, the CDR3 is TGTGCCAGCAGTGTGGGGGGTTGGGATGAGCAGTTCTTC.

J is TRBJ2-5 and V is TRBV25-1, with D unclear. The CDR3 consists of 12 residues. CDR1 and CDR2 (germline): MGHDK, SYGVNS. V was pared by 6 bases and J by 4 bases, with 9 bases between. Written as DNA, the CDR3 is TGTGCCAGCAGGAACAATCTAGAGACCCAGTACTTC. It codes for CASRNNLETQYF.

The chain has TRBV5-5 and TRBJ2-1, with D perhaps being TRBD1 or TRBD2 (5 bases each). V lost 7 bases and J 4 bases, leaving 15 bases between the germline ends. CDR1 and CDR2 (germline): SGHKS, YYEKEE (reference sequence). CDR3 length: 14 residues. The CDR3 DNA reads TGTGCCAGCGGGATCGGGACGGCTTACAATGAGCAGTTCTTC. It codes for CASGIGTAYNEQFF. Full variable domain (outside the CDR3, taken from reference TRBV5-5 and TRBJ2-1): DAGVTQSPTHLIKTRGQQVTLRCSPISGHKSVSWYQQVLGQGPQFIFQYYEKEERGRGNFPDRFSARQFPNYSSELNVNALLLGDSALYLCASGIGTAYNEQFFGPGTRLTVL.

The chain uses TRBV7-9 and TRBJ2-3; the match to TRBD2 covers 11 bases. Germline V gene lookup returns CDR1 SEHNR and CDR2 FQNEAQ (reference sequence). Trimming took 5 bases from V and 1 from J; bases not matched to a gene: 5. The CDR3 is made up of 16 amino acids. The CDR3 sequence is CASSRLAGWGTDTQYF. Here the CDR3 DNA reads TGTGCCAGCAGCCGACTAGCGGGGTGGGGCACAGATACGCAGTATTTT.

This clone was seen only once. The chain carries TRBV28 and TRBJ2-7; no firm D call. Germline CDR1 MDHEN, CDR2 SYDVKM. The length of the CDR3 is 11 residues. V was cut by 6 bases and J by 3 bases, with 6 bases left in between. Written as DNA, the CDR3 is TGTGCCAGCAGCCTCGGCTACGAGCAGTACTTC. Its translation: CASSLGYEQYF.

This clone was detected once. This chain joins TRBV29-1 and TRBJ2-3; tentatively, D is TRBD1 or TRBD2 (5 bases each). The V gene's germline CDR1 is SQVTM and CDR2 ANQGSEA. The V end was cut by 5 bases, the J end by 10 bases, with 13 bases between. The CDR3 has 11 residues. CDR3 sequence (DNA): TGCAGCGTTCCAAGGGACCGGGCGCAGTATTTT. Translated: CSVPRDRAQYF.

The chain is built from TRBV10-3 and TRBJ1-2; tentative D call: TRBD1 (6 bases). The CDR3 contains 13 residues. The ends were cut back, 7 bases at V and 2 bases at J, with 11 bases in the middle. Germline CDR1 ENHRY, CDR2 SYGVKD. The CDR3 nucleotides read TGTGCCATCAAAAGAGGGGGGAACTATGGCTACACCTTC. This gives the protein CAIKRGGNYGYTF.

The genes are TRBV28 and TRBJ2-7; 7 bases map to TRBD1. Germline lookup yields CDR1 MDHEN and CDR2 SYDVKM. The CDR3 spans 12 residues. V was clipped by 8 bases and J by 6 bases; unmatched bases: 7. This chain's CDR3 is CASVNRGREQYF. In nucleotides, the CDR3 is TGTGCCAGCGTTAACAGGGGACGCGAGCAGTACTTC.

The rearrangement uses TRBV19 and TRBJ2-7; no clear D. This CDR3 region has 14 residues. V gave up 1 base and J gave up 3 bases, with 10 bases separating them. Germline V gives CDR1 LNHDA, CDR2 SQIVND (reference sequence). CDR3 coding DNA: TGTGCCAGTAGTATAGGATTACAGAGCTACGAGCAGTACTTC. Amino acids: CASSIGLQSYEQYF.

The V call is TRBV5-6, the J call TRBJ1-2; D is possibly TRBD1 (5 bases). Germline V CDR1 and CDR2: SGHDT, YYEEEE. The CDR3 runs to 14 residues. V lost 4 bases to trimming and J lost 2 bases, with 12 bases between them. CDR3 region: CASSEGRRNYGYTF. DNA for the CDR3: TGTGCCAGCAGCGAGGGACGGAGGAACTATGGCTACACCTTC.

The chain combines TRBV11-2 with TRBJ2-3, with D possibly called TRBD1 or TRBD2 (6 bases each). This CDR3 is 17 amino acids long. The V end lost 4 bases, the J end lost 4 bases, and 21 bases lay between the germline ends. Germline loops: CDR1 SGHAT, CDR2 FQNNGV. The CDR3 reads CASSSSWGAAVPDTQYF. For the CDR3, the DNA is TGTGCCAGCAGCTCTTCATGGGGGGCCGCGGTCCCAGATACGCAGTATTTT.

This chain links TRBV9 with TRBJ2-3, with TRBD2 matching over 10 bases. The CDR3 runs 17 residues. Unmatched junction bases numbered 9, after V lost 0 bases and J lost 5 bases. Germline CDR1 SGDLS, CDR2 YYNGEE. DNA for the CDR3: TGTGCCAGCAGCGTAGGAGGGGTAGCGGGAGGTAGAGATACGCAGTATTTT. This gives the protein CASSVGGVAGGRDTQYF.

The gene calls are TRBV7-2 and TRBJ2-7, with a possible D match to TRBD2 (5 bases). The CDR3 totals 15 residues. Germline CDR1 is SGHTA and CDR2 is FQGNSA. The ends were cut back, 5 bases at V and 2 bases at J, with 16 bases in the middle. The CDR3 DNA is TGTGCCAGCAGCGTGCGGGTATCTCTTGCCTACGAGCAGTACTTC. Translation: CASSVRVSLAYEQYF.

This clone is a singleton in its sample. This rearrangement joins TRBV9 to TRBJ2-5; 9 nucleotides agree with TRBD2. The end of the DNA is better explained by TRBJ2-7, so the J call may be wrong. Per the germline V gene, CDR1 is SGDLS and CDR2 is YYNGEE. The CDR3 length is 15 residues. CDR3 protein: CASSVGGSGSYEQYF. In nucleotides, the CDR3 is TGTGCCAGCAGCGTAGGGGGTAGCGGGAGCTACGAGCAGTACTTC.

The gene calls are TRBV4-1 and TRBJ1-1, with D tentatively TRBD1 (5 bases). The CDR3 covers 13 residues. Trimming left V 5 bases short and J 6 bases short, with 13 bases between. From germline, CDR1 is MGHRA and CDR2 YSYEKL. The CDR3 here is CASSERRVAEAFF. For the CDR3, the DNA is TGCGCCAGCAGCGAACGCAGGGTCGCTGAAGCTTTCTTT.

J is TRBJ2-5 and V is TRBV30; no firm D call. Germline CDR1 is GTSNPN and CDR2 is SVGIG (reference sequence). This CDR3 has 11 amino acids. Trimming pared 1 base from V and 3 bases from J, leaving 3 bases between. The chain's CDR3 is CAWSAKETQYF. DNA of the CDR3: TGTGCCTGGAGTGCAAAAGAGACCCAGTACTTC.

This clone has only one observation. The chain employs TRBV5-4 and TRBJ1-5; no clear D. Trimming removed 0 bases from V and 3 bases from J, with 7 bases in between. Per germline, CDR1 SGHNT and CDR2 YYREEE (reference sequence). The CDR3 length is 14 residues. The CDR3 loop reads CASSLEPDNQPQHF. CDR3 sequence (DNA): TGTGCCAGCAGCTTGGAGCCCGACAATCAGCCCCAGCATTTT.

The chain joins TRBV2 to TRBJ1-1; D unclear. Germline values: CDR1 SNHLY, CDR2 FYNNEI. Trimming took off 2 bases at V and 1 base at J, with 5 bases between the two ends. This CDR3 is built from 13 residues. CDR3: CASSELENTEAFF. The CDR3 DNA reads as TGTGCCAGCAGTGAATTGGAGAACACTGAAGCTTTCTTT.

This clone was detected only a few times. The chain combines TRBV2 with TRBJ1-5; D is undetermined. The CDR3 runs to 14 residues. V lost 2 bases, J lost 1 base, and 6 bases lay in between. Germline loops: CDR1 SNHLY, CDR2 FYNNEI. In DNA, the CDR3 is TGTGCCAGCAGTGAATCCCTCAGCAATCAGCCCCAGCATTTT. Encoded protein: CASSESLSNQPQHF. The entire variable domain, with the rest obtained from reference TRBV2 and TRBJ1-5, is as follows: EPEVTQTPSHQVTQMGQEVILRCVPISNHLYFYWYRQILGQKVEFLVSFYNNEISEKSEIFDDQFSVERPDGSNFTLKIRSTKLEDSAMYFCASSESLSNQPQHFGDGTRLSIL.

CDR3 DNA sequence: TGTGCCAGCAGCTTAGACGGCAGCCTCTACAATGAGCAGTTCTTC. This gives the protein CASSLDGSLYNEQFF. The V call is TRBV11-3, the J call TRBJ2-1; D not resolved. Trimming took 0 bases from V and 3 from J, leaving 9 bases between them. The CDR3 loop spans 15 amino acids. CDR1 and CDR2 (germline): SGHNT, YENEEA.

A few counts support this clone. The V gene is TRBV18, the J gene TRBJ1-5, with unresolved D. Germline CDR1 reads KGHSH; CDR2 reads LQKENI. This CDR3 comprises 14 residues. The V gene lost 4 bases and the J gene lost 0 bases, with 7 bases spanning the gap. The CDR3 is CASSLQNSNQPQHF. As DNA, the CDR3 is TGTGCCAGCTCACTCCAGAATAGCAATCAGCCCCAGCATTTT. The whole variable domain, filled in from reference TRBV18 and TRBJ1-5, reads NAGVMQNPRHLVRRRGQEARLRCSPMKGHSHVYWYRQLPEEGLKFMVYLQKENIIDESGMPKERFSAEFPKEGPSILRIQQVVRGDSAAYFCASSLQNSNQPQHFGDGTRLSIL.

The gene calls are TRBV7-9 and TRBJ1-1, with D unresolved. This CDR3 has 12 residues. Germline values: CDR1 SEHNR, CDR2 FQNEAQ (reference sequence). V was trimmed by 7 bases and J by 2 bases, leaving 8 bases between them. The CDR3 coding sequence is TGTGCCAGCATCCTGGTAAACACTGAAGCTTTCTTT. As protein: CASILVNTEAFF.

The rearrangement joins TRBV30 to TRBJ2-3, with 7 bases fitting TRBD2. The CDR3 runs to 14 residues. From germline, CDR1 is GTSNPN and CDR2 SVGIG (reference sequence). Trimming removed 2 bases from V and 5 bases from J; junction bases left unmatched: 7. In nucleotides, the CDR3 is TGTGCCTGGAGTAGAGGGAGGGCCTTAGATACGCAGTATTTT. This gives the protein CAWSRGRALDTQYF.

This sequence joins TRBV6-1 and TRBJ2-5, with TRBD1 as a possible D gene (6 bases). Per the germline V gene, CDR1 is MNHNS and CDR2 is SASEGT. V lost 6 bases and J 5 bases, leaving 10 bases between the germline ends. The length of the CDR3 is 12 residues. CDR3 nucleotides: TGTGCCAGCAGACAGGGTTGGGAGACCCAGTACTTC. This gives the protein CASRQGWETQYF.

The chain links TRBV7-3 to TRBJ2-5; a possible D gene is TRBD2 (6 bases). Trimming shortened V by 2 bases and J by 5 bases, and 15 bases separated the two germline ends. Germline V CDR1 and CDR2: SGHTA, FQGTGA. There are 15 residues in the CDR3. The CDR3 DNA reads as TGTGCCAGCAGCTTACGCCCGGGACTGGTGGAGACCCAGTACTTC. It is translated as CASSLRPGLVETQYF.

The chain uses TRBV5-1 and TRBJ1-1; possibly TRBD1 for D (5 bases). The CDR3 sequence is 16 residues long. Trimming shortened V by 7 bases and J by 4 bases, and 23 bases separated the two germline ends. Germline V gene lookup returns CDR1 SGHRS and CDR2 YFSETQ. CDR3 residues: CASFRSGGGGSTEAFF. The CDR3 DNA reads as TGCGCCAGCTTCCGGAGCGGGGGAGGAGGGAGCACTGAAGCTTTCTTT.

This chain uses TRBV4-1 with TRBJ2-3; either TRBD1 or TRBD2 may supply D (6 bases each). Germline V CDR1 and CDR2: MGHRA, YSYEKL. The CDR3 is 15 amino acids. Trimming removed 7 bases from V and 2 bases from J, with 16 bases in between. The CDR3 DNA reads as TGCGCCAGCACCAGGGGCCCGCGGGACACAGATACGCAGTATTTT. As protein: CASTRGPRDTDTQYF.

V and J are TRBV12-5 and TRBJ2-7; no definite D call. This CDR3 contains 13 residues. The germline gives CDR1 LGHNT, CDR2 FRNRAP. V lost 0 bases to trimming and J lost 7 bases, with 10 bases between them. This CDR3 is CASGLVRGGEQYF. In nucleotides, the CDR3 is TGTGCTAGTGGTTTGGTAAGAGGCGGAGAGCAGTACTTC.

This clone has a single count. The chain carries TRBV28 and TRBJ1-5; 10 bases match TRBD1. Per the germline V gene, CDR1 is MDHEN and CDR2 is SYDVKM. The ends lost 2 bases at V and 3 bases at J; junction bases unmatched: 4. This CDR3 has 16 residues. The DNA of the CDR3 is TGTGCCAGCAGTTTAGACAGGGGGCCCTTCAATCAGCCCCAGCATTTT. Protein product: CASSLDRGPFNQPQHF.

This chain uses TRBV28 with TRBJ1-5; no clear D. Deletions cut 3 bases from V and 2 bases from J, with 14 bases between. The length of the CDR3 is 16 residues. Germline V gene data show CDR1 as MDHEN and CDR2 as SYDVKM. As DNA, the CDR3 is TGTGCCAGCAGTTTTTGGCGAATTGCCGGCAATCAGCCCCAGCATTTT. Its protein is CASSFWRIAGNQPQHF.

This clone was observed a few times. The V call is TRBV5-4, the J call TRBJ2-3, with 8 bases lining up with TRBD2. Germline V gene lookup returns CDR1 SGHNT and CDR2 YYREEE (reference sequence). With V trimmed by 5 bases and J by 2 bases, 4 bases remained unmatched. The CDR3 is made up of 14 amino acids. For the CDR3, the DNA is TGTGCCAGCAGACCGACTAGCGACACAGATACGCAGTATTTT. Translation: CASRPTSDTDTQYF.

Points on this clone: The junction does not match germline at one end; this may be a read error. The chain recombines TRBV6-5 with TRBJ1-5, with D unresolved. The CDR3 loop spans 9 amino acids. Germline CDR1 reads MNHEY; CDR2 reads SVGAGI. CDR3 loop: CIGGQPQHF. CDR3 DNA sequence: TGCATAGGAGGGCAGCCCCAGCATTTT.